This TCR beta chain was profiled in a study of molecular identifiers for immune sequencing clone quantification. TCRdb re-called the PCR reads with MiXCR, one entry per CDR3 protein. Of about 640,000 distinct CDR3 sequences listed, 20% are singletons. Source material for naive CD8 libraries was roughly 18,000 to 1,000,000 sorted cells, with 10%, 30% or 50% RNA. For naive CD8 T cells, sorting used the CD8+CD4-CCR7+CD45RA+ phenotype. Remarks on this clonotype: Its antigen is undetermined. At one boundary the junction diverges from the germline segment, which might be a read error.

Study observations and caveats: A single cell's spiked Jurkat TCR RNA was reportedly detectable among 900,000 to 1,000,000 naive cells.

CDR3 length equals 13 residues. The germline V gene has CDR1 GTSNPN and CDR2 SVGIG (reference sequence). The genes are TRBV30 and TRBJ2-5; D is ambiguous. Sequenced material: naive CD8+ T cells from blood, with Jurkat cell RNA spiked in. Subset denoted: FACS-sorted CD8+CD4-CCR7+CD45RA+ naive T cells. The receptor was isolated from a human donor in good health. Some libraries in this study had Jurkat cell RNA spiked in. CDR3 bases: TGTGCCTGGAGTGTATTGTGGCGAGAGACCCGGTACTTC. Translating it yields CAWSVLWRETRYF.